This T cell receptor beta chain originates from a study of Graves' ophthalmopathy and Graves' hyperthyroidism. This CDR3 has 15 amino acids. V was clipped by 3 bases and J by 1 base, with 12 bases between them. Germline V CDR1 and CDR2: MNHEY, SVGEGT. This clonotype was counted at least ten times. Amplified material comprised TCR beta CDR3 regions derived from RNA transcripts. After a first-round RT-PCR with HTBI primers, a second-round multiplex PCR was run. In TCRdb, the multiplex PCR reads were re-called with MiXCR into one record per CDR3 protein. The sample comprises roughly 400,000 distinct CDR3 sequences, around 18% of which are singletons, and about 1.6% rests with the top ten.

The sequencing sample was made of peripheral blood. This TCR was recovered from a woman aged 18-29 years with Graves' ophthalmopathy. The V gene is TRBV6-2 or TRBV6-3, the J gene TRBJ1-1; D unresolved. CDR3 in amino acids: CASSYSSERNTEAFF. The CDR3 DNA is TGTGCCAGCAGTTATTCGTCAGAAAGGAACACTGAAGCTTTCTTT.